These 30 T cell receptor beta chains were all obtained from the same sample, sequenced in a study of T cells in Graves' hyperthyroidism and ophthalmopathy. Amplified TCR beta CDR3 regions derived from RNA transcripts. With the HTBI primer set, the TCR CDR3 went through a first round of RT-PCR. Using its own MiXCR run on the multiplex PCR reads, TCRdb lists one record per CDR3 protein. This sample yields around 530,000 distinct CDR3 sequences, of which about a sixth are seen a single time; approximately 15% belongs to the top ten. The sequenced material came from blood. These receptors came from a woman under 30 with Graves' ophthalmopathy.

In this sample, this clonotype turned up many times. The rearrangement links TRBV3-1 to TRBJ1-3; D is ambiguous. The CDR3 spans 15 residues. Between the trimmed V and J ends, which lost 0 bases and 3 bases, there was a span of 9 bases. Germline V gene data show CDR1 as LGHDT and CDR2 as YNNKEL (reference sequence). The CDR3 spells CASSQDSLIGNTIYF. The CDR3 nucleotides read TGTGCCAGCAGCCAAGACAGCTTGATTGGAAACACCATATATTTT.

This clonotype was detected ten times or more. The chain couples TRBV6-6 to TRBJ2-5; 10 nucleotides line up with TRBD2. This CDR3 comprises 18 residues. The junction had 12 bases not matched to a gene; V was cut back by 2 bases and J by 3 bases. CDR1 is MNHNY and CDR2 is SVGAGI in the germline V gene (reference sequence). CDR3 coding DNA: TGTGCCAGCAGTTACGGTCTAGCGGGAGTAGGCAAAGAAGAGACCCAGTACTTC. Amino acid sequence: CASSYGLAGVGKEETQYF.

This clonotype was counted many times. This sequence joins TRBV20-1 and TRBJ2-7, with D possibly matching TRBD1 (6 bases). The V and J ends lost 6 bases and 5 bases respectively, with 17 bases between them. The CDR3 runs 13 residues. CDR1 and CDR2 from the germline V gene are DFQATT and SNEGSKA (reference sequence). In DNA form, the CDR3 reads TGCAGTGCAGACACCTCCGGGACAAACGAGCAGTACTTC. Its protein product is CSADTSGTNEQYF.

The genes are TRBV24-1 and TRBJ2-1; 10 bases align to TRBD2. CDR1 KGHDR and CDR2 SFDVKD come from the germline V gene. Trimming took 6 bases from V and 2 from J; bases not matched to a gene: 3. The CDR3 spans 15 residues. CDR3 DNA sequence: TGTGCCACCAGTAGGACTAGCGGAGCCTACAATGAGCAGTTCTTC. Amino acids: CATSRTSGAYNEQFF.

This chain uses TRBV4-2 with TRBJ1-2, with TRBD1 matching 7 bases. CDR3 length: 13 residues. Looked up from germline, CDR1 is LGHNA and CDR2 is YNFKEQ. V trimming: 2 bases; J trimming: 7 bases; junction bases outside the gene matches: 4. This CDR3 is CASSQRRGTGYTF. The CDR3 DNA follows: TGTGCCAGCAGCCAACGCAGGGGGACTGGCTACACCTTC.

This clonotype was counted at least ten times. The chain carries TRBV28 and TRBJ1-1, with TRBD1 identical over 8 bases. CDR3 length equals 17 residues. V shed 3 bases and J 2 bases; nucleotides not matched to a gene: 11. Per the germline V gene, CDR1 is MDHEN and CDR2 is SYDVKM. CDR3 loop: CASSFYSGGASNTEAFF. In DNA form, the CDR3 reads TGTGCCAGCAGTTTCTACTCAGGGGGCGCCTCTAACACTGAAGCTTTCTTT.

This clonotype came up many times. The J gene is TRBJ2-1, the V gene TRBV29-1, with 9 bases lining up with TRBD1. The CDR3 extends over 14 amino acids. CDR1 and CDR2 (germline): SQVTM, ANQGSEA. V was clipped by 5 bases and J by 3 bases; unmatched bases: 5. The CDR3 reads CSVSGTGYYNEQFF. In nucleotides, the CDR3 is TGCAGCGTTTCCGGGACAGGGTACTACAATGAGCAGTTCTTC.

In this sample, this clonotype turned up many times. The chain carries TRBV6-1 and TRBJ2-7, with TRBD2 matching over 8 bases. After removal of 2 bases from V and 0 bases from J, the junction contained 9 bases not matched to a gene. CDR1 is MNHNS and CDR2 is SASEGT in the germline V gene. The CDR3 consists of 17 residues. CDR3 residues: CASSEPGGGGFSYEQYF. CDR3 sequence (DNA): TGTGCCAGCAGTGAACCCGGGGGCGGGGGGTTCTCCTACGAGCAGTACTTC.

Ten or more counts support this clonotype. This chain joins TRBV30 and TRBJ2-7; 10 positions match TRBD1. The CDR3 is made up of 13 amino acids. Germline V gene sequence: CDR1 GTSNPN, CDR2 SVGIG (reference sequence). Germline trimming cut 2 bases from V and 3 bases from J; bases unmatched to any gene: 1. CDR3: CAWSWDRGYEQYF. The DNA of the CDR3 is TGTGCCTGGAGTTGGGACAGGGGCTACGAGCAGTACTTC.

V and J are TRBV7-9 and TRBJ2-2; TRBD1 matches at 10 bases. This CDR3 contains 15 residues. After removal of 5 bases from V and 5 bases from J, the junction contained 5 bases not matched to a gene. Per germline, CDR1 SEHNR and CDR2 FQNEAQ (reference sequence). The CDR3: CASSPTGGGTGELFF. The DNA of the CDR3 is TGTGCCAGCAGCCCGACAGGGGGCGGGACCGGGGAGCTGTTTTTT. The entire variable domain, with the rest obtained from reference TRBV7-9 and TRBJ2-2, is as follows: DTGVSQNPRHKITKRGQNVTFRCDPISEHNRLYWYRQTLGQGPEFLTYFQNEAQLEKSRLLSDRFSAERPKGSFSTLEIQRTEQGDSAMYLCASSPTGGGTGELFFGEGSRLTVL.

This clonotype was recorded many times. For the CDR3, the DNA is TGCAGTGCTGGGACCTCGTGGCAGGGTGGTGCTGACGAGCAGTACTTC. Translated: CSAGTSWQGGADEQYF. This chain connects TRBV20-1 to TRBJ2-7, with D perhaps being TRBD1 or TRBD2 (5 bases each). Germline values: CDR1 DFQATT, CDR2 SNEGSKA (reference sequence). With 5 bases removed from V and 5 bases from J, the gap between germline ends came to 25 bases. The CDR3 is made up of 16 amino acids.

With respect to this clonotype: A much bigger clone sits one base away, suggesting this may be a read error. The genes are TRBV11-2 and TRBJ2-3; D uncertain. In germline, CDR1 is SGHAT, CDR2 FQNNGV. Trimming took 2 bases from V and 6 from J, leaving 9 bases between them. The length of the CDR3 is 13 residues. This CDR3 is CASSLLVRDTQYF. The CDR3, as DNA: TGTGCCAGCAGCTTATTGGTACGGGATACGCAGTATTTT.

This clonotype was seen ten or more times. V usage is TRBV20-1 and J usage is TRBJ2-3; 7 bases align to TRBD2. The CDR3 is made up of 16 amino acids. The V segment lost 0 bases and the J segment 4 bases; nucleotides outside the gene matches: 10. Germline V gene lookup returns CDR1 DFQATT and CDR2 SNEGSKA (reference sequence). The CDR3 DNA sequence: TGCAGTGCTAGAGATCCGGGGGGAGGGGACGCAGATACGCAGTATTTT. This sequence encodes CSARDPGGGDADTQYF.

There are many counts of this clonotype. This rearrangement joins TRBV10-3 to TRBJ1-1; 9 bases map to TRBD1. The CDR3 totals 14 residues. Unmatched junction bases numbered 6, after V lost 6 bases and J lost 4 bases. CDR1 is ENHRY and CDR2 is SYGVKD in the germline V gene. DNA of the CDR3: TGTGCCATCAGCCCGGGACAGGGAGGCACTGAAGCTTTCTTT. This codes for CAISPGQGGTEAFF.

This clonotype has a count of ten or more. The chain carries TRBV10-3 and TRBJ2-7; 11 nucleotides line up with TRBD2. The CDR3 runs to 14 residues. Germline CDR1 reads ENHRY; CDR2 reads SYGVKD. Trimming at V came to 8 bases and at J to 2 bases, leaving 5 bases not matched to a gene. CDR3 loop: CAIFSGRAPYEQYF. In DNA form, the CDR3 reads TGTGCCATCTTTAGCGGGAGGGCCCCCTACGAGCAGTACTTC.

This clonotype was recorded a few times. The rearrangement joins TRBV20-1 to TRBJ1-1; D not certain. CDR1 is DFQATT, CDR2 SNEGSKA, per germline (reference sequence). Trimming shortened V by 1 base and J by 0 bases, and 3 bases separated the two germline ends. This CDR3 has 12 amino acids. CDR3 bases: TGCAGTGCTAGAGGTGTGAACACTGAAGCTTTCTTT. The encoded protein is CSARGVNTEAFF.

As for this clonotype: Since a much larger clone is just one base distant, this may be a read error. The chain couples TRBV10-3 to TRBJ1-1, with a weak D call TRBD1 (5 bases). The CDR3 is 12 residues long. Germline V gives CDR1 ENHRY, CDR2 SYGVKD. V was cut by 3 bases and J by 8 bases, with 10 bases left in between. CDR3 nucleotide sequence: TGTGCCATCAGTGAAACGACAGTGGAAGCTTTCTTT. Its translation is CAISETTVEAFF.

This clonotype was counted a single time. The V and J genes are TRBV12-3 or TRBV12-4 and TRBJ2-7; D possibly corresponds to TRBD1 (7 bases). Trimming shortened V by 1 base and J by 5 bases, and 21 bases separated the two germline ends. This CDR3 has 17 amino acids. For the CDR3, the DNA is TGTGCCAGCAGTTTAGGGTCTGCGCAGGGGGGAGCCCACGAGCAGTACTTC. Residues: CASSLGSAQGGAHEQYF.

This clonotype was counted a few times. Since a much larger clone is just one base distant, this may be a read error. The chain couples TRBV30 to TRBJ2-1; no definite D call. This CDR3 spans 12 amino acids. CDR1 is GTSNPN and CDR2 is SVGIG in the germline V gene (reference sequence). CDR3 protein: CAWSYIYNEQLF. The CDR3 DNA follows: TGTGCCTGGAGTTATATCTACAATGAGCAGCTCTTC.

This clonotype has just a few counts. This may come from a read error, since a much larger clone is one base off. V is TRBV13 and J is TRBJ1-1; D gene uncertain. This CDR3 spans 14 amino acids. CDR1 and CDR2 from the germline V gene are PRHDT and FYEKMQ (reference sequence). The V gene lost 6 bases and the J gene lost 2 bases, with 13 bases spanning the gap. The CDR3 reads CASSADMGNTEAFF. Here the CDR3 DNA reads TGTGCCAGCAGTGCCGACATGGGCAACACTGAAGCTTTCTTT.

The chain has TRBV12-3 or TRBV12-4 and TRBJ2-5; D is possibly TRBD2 (6 bases). The CDR3 is made up of 13 amino acids. The V and J ends lost 5 bases and 7 bases respectively, with 14 bases between them. CDR3 amino acids: CASSPKGGATQYF. The DNA of the CDR3 is TGTGCCAGCAGTCCGAAGGGAGGAGCGACCCAGTACTTC.

This clonotype came up many times. The CDR3, as DNA: TGTGCCAGCGAGGACGTGCAGTACTTC. It specifies CASEDVQYF. The chain has TRBV7-2 and TRBJ2-7, with D unresolved. The V gene's germline CDR1 is SGHTA and CDR2 FQGNSA. This CDR3 is built from 9 residues. V was trimmed by 8 bases and J by 9 bases, leaving 8 bases between them. Looking up the rest from reference TRBV7-2 and TRBJ2-7 gives the full variable domain: GAGVSQSPSNKVTEKGKDVELRCDPISGHTALYWYRQSLGQGLEFLIYFQGNSAPDKSGLPSDRFSAERTGGSVSTLTIQRTQQEDSAVYLCASEDVQYFGPGTRLTVT.

The CDR3 DNA reads TGTGCCAGCAGCGAGGCAGCTCTACCTCGGACTAATGAAAAACTGTTTTTT. Residues: CASSEAALPRTNEKLFF. The genes are TRBV9 and TRBJ1-4; the D is unclear. The length of the CDR3 is 17 residues. Germline lookup yields CDR1 SGDLS and CDR2 YYNGEE. The V end was cut by 3 bases, the J end by 2 bases, with 17 bases between.

This clonotype was observed a handful of times. The genes are TRBV12-3 or TRBV12-4 and TRBJ2-1; 8 positions agree with TRBD2. This CDR3 has 15 residues. V was pared by 7 bases and J by 4 bases, with 9 bases of the junction left unmatched. This chain's CDR3 is CASIAGTRGYNEQFF. The CDR3 DNA is TGTGCCAGCATCGCCGGGACTAGGGGGTACAATGAGCAGTTCTTC.

The chain has TRBV7-2 and TRBJ2-6; D is uncertain. In germline, CDR1 is SGHTA, CDR2 FQGNSA. V lost 6 bases, J lost 2 bases, and 8 bases lay in between. The length of the CDR3 is 14 residues. The CDR3 sequence is CASRYGTGANVLTF. In DNA form, the CDR3 reads TGTGCCAGCAGATACGGTACTGGGGCCAACGTCCTGACTTTC.

Comments on this clonotype: This may stem from a read error, because a much larger clone lies one nucleotide away. The chain uses TRBV7-2 and TRBJ2-7, with D possibly matching TRBD2 (5 bases). Germline CDR1 SGHTA, CDR2 FQGNSA. V was shortened by 2 bases and J by 0 bases, with 11 bases between the two germline ends. The CDR3 has 15 residues. The CDR3 nucleotides read TGTACCAGCAGCTTAAGCCAGGACTTCTCCTACGAGCAGTACTTC. Translated, it gives CTSSLSQDFSYEQYF.

This chain connects TRBV4-3 to TRBJ1-6; D not certain. The ends were cut back, 0 bases at V and 13 bases at J, with 16 bases in the middle. The germline V gene has CDR1 LGHNA and CDR2 YSLEER. The CDR3 runs to 15 residues. The CDR3 nucleotides read TGCGCCAGCAGCCAAGATCTTGGCTCCAGGCTTCCCCTCCACTTT. Translating gives CASSQDLGSRLPLHF.

The rearrangement joins TRBV5-1 to TRBJ2-1, with 7 bases fitting TRBD2. This CDR3 contains 14 residues. The V gene's germline CDR1 is SGHRS and CDR2 YFSETQ. With 4 bases clipped from V and 10 bases from J, the junction kept 11 bases outside the gene matches. The CDR3 bases are TGCGCCAGCAGCCAAGGGGACTACCCAGCGGAGCAGTTCTTC. Its translation is CASSQGDYPAEQFF.

Many counts were recorded for this clonotype. The chain carries TRBV7-2 and TRBJ2-3, with 7 bases fitting TRBD2. This CDR3 spans 17 amino acids. V gave up 1 base and J gave up 4 bases; unmatched junction bases: 11. Germline values: CDR1 SGHTA, CDR2 FQGNSA. CDR3 amino acids: CASSLGSGGSPADTQYF. The CDR3 DNA reads TGTGCCAGCAGCTTAGGATCAGGCGGGAGCCCCGCAGATACGCAGTATTTT.

This clonotype appeared a few times. The chain recombines TRBV7-3 with TRBJ2-6; no clear D. Germline lookup yields CDR1 SGHTA and CDR2 FQGTGA. V lost 3 bases and J lost 3, with 9 bases in between. The CDR3 loop spans 15 amino acids. The CDR3 nucleotides read TGTGCCAGCAGCTTGGGCCCGGGTGGGGCCAACGTCCTGACTTTC. Translating it yields CASSLGPGGANVLTF.